The TCR beta chain under discussion was sequenced for a study of blood T cells in healthy people across ages (dated by TCRdb to about 2015). About the study as a whole: In model experiments, template switching captured roughly one uniquely barcoded TCR beta cDNA molecule for every two T cells. The donors were divided into four age groups: young (average around 17 years), middle-aged (about 39), aged (roughly 66) and long-lived (roughly 86). The study measured age-related changes in TCR beta repertoire diversity using deep sequencing normalized with unique cDNA molecular identifiers. Using the same blood draw, the study looked at two additional independent replicas of 1 million unique cDNA reads for two donors, one aged 18 to 30 and the other aged 80 or older.

Via the germline V gene, CDR1 is SGHTA and CDR2 FQGNSA. The cysteine opens and the phenylalanine closes a CDR3 of 12 amino acids. Of the read, only the CDR3 DNA is kept; its 36 bases are in frame from base 1. V and J lose 2 bases and 8 bases, and a span of 6 bases separates them. This clonotype was seen a few times. Its antigen specificity is not known. Base-call qualities are not available, and no considerably larger clone is one nucleotide away. Receptors were amplified or captured by 5' RACE. The sample was run on an Illumina HiSeq 2500. A second roughly 6 to 12 cycle PCR used a sample-barcoded 5' primer and a J-beta primer mix. A template-switch 5' adaptor carrying 12 random nucleotides introduced a unique molecular identifier onto each TCR beta cDNA molecule. Each sample yielded at least 3 million CDR3-containing paired-end reads. First-strand cDNA was synthesized from all RNA with the Mint cDNA synthesis kit, primed by a TRBC-specific oligonucleotide. After uracil-DNA glycosylase treatment, a first 18-cycle PCR used universal primers M1SS and BC2_uni_R on all cDNA. For the original study's pipeline: For normalization, 1 million high-quality reads, each with a distinct molecular identifier, were randomly selected from each sample. Reads sharing molecular identifiers were discarded rather than binned into consensus sequences. MiTCR, run with a Q25 quality threshold and the strictest error-elimination algorithm, handled CDR3 identification, clonotype clustering and error correction. A nonparametric unseen species model with Euler transformation was used to estimate lower-bound total TCR beta diversity. TCRdb trimmed public reads at Q25 via fastp, called clones via MiXCR and kept in-frame beta chains. Duplicate CDR3 protein sequences are folded into a single record with the most common DNA and genes. None of the V and J calls come from the authors' own analysis; TCRdb made them. This sample has around 820,000 distinct CDR3 sequences in its table, and around 25% of those were observed once. The ten largest clonotypes hold roughly 3.5% of the sample.

What the authors observed across the whole study: A strong correlation was found between observed TCR beta diversity and the percentage of naive T cells measured by flow cytometry. Donor CMV infection status was unknown, potentially confounding age-related changes in expanded clonotypes. Estimates of total diversity from one million sequenced T cells were regarded as lower bounds and underestimates. Since profiling was done on bulk unsorted PBMCs, naive and antigen-experienced compartments could not be conclusively compared. Compared with the aged group, more naive CD4+ T cells, fewer expanded clones and increased TCR diversity were shown by the long-lived group, suggesting age selection. Observed TCR beta diversity per million T cells fell roughly linearly with age, and a significant reduction was already apparent by age around 40.

The donors were roughly 40 Caucasian individuals from Russia, aged roughly 6 to 100 years, who were systemically healthy. Each donor gave roughly 9 milliliters of peripheral blood, drawn into EDTA-treated Vacutainer tubes. Ficoll-Paque density-gradient centrifugation was used to isolate PBMCs, with at least 6 million obtained per sample. Total RNA was extracted from PBMCs with Trizol reagent, with at least 6 micrograms obtained per sample. For every donor, an aliquot of PBMCs went through flow cytometry to measure the percentages of naive CD45RAhigh/CD27high T cells. The same data also contributed to another study, on T cells of mothers and their children. From that second study: Nine systemically healthy Caucasian individuals, comprising three mothers and their six children, were included as donors. cDNA synthesis consumed the entire amount of extracted RNA, loaded at approximately 1.4 ug RNA in each 15 ul reaction. In the second PCR, the M1S primer added sample barcodes and 2-4 random nucleotides. Over 8 million TCR beta CDR3 reads came from each mother, compared with several million reads from each child. In both related and unrelated pairs, thymic selection shapes the output of TCR recombination in a similar way, with inherited differences having only a minor effect. Normalized repertoire overlap was always slightly but never significantly higher in related than unrelated mother-child pairs. No persistent microchimeric T cell clones were detected, at a sensitivity of around 100 clones per million clonotypes. Deep NGS was used in the study to compare the TCR beta repertoires of mothers and children and to look for features that separate related mother-child pairs from unrelated individuals. On average, the children were roughly 11 +/- 4 years old, while the mothers were approximately 40 +/- 4 years old. After adapter ligation was performed with NEBNext reagents, the libraries were sequenced on an Illumina HiSeq 2000 with 100+100 nt paired-end reads. To prevent cross-contamination, the mother and child libraries were prepared a month apart and were sequenced in separate runs. For each donor, somewhere between about 450,000 and 2,000,000 distinct TCR beta clonotypes were identified. Naive TCR beta clonotypes were estimated from low-frequency clonotypes matched to each donor's FACS-determined naive share, without sorting.

Sequencing input: blood. This chain joins TRBV7-2 to TRBJ1-4, with the D gene call left open. The TCR comes from a boy younger than 18 in good health. The nucleotide sequence reads as follows: TGTGCCAGCAGCTTAAAAGGGGAAAAACTGTTTTTT. This encodes CASSLKGEKLFF.